The clone carrying this T cell receptor beta chain was seen at least ten times. What was amplified from RNA transcripts were TCR beta CDR3 regions. An initial round of RT-PCR targeting the TCR CDR3 relied on the HTBI primer set. MiXCR, run by TCRdb on the multiplex PCR reads, gives a single entry per CDR3 protein. The repertoire consists of fewer than 650,000 distinct CDR3 sequences, with more than 13% occurring once and the leading ten covering 7.1%. The sample is drawn from a study of T cells in Graves' hyperthyroidism and ophthalmopathy. This CDR3 is 17 amino acids long. V trimming: 6 bases; J trimming: 0 bases; junction bases outside the gene matches: 12.

The specimen was blood. The J gene is TRBJ2-7, the V gene TRBV12-3 or TRBV12-4; 9 bases map to TRBD2. The TCR was taken from a woman between 18 and 30 years old with Graves' ophthalmopathy. CDR3 sequence reads: CASSPRRLAGFSYEQYF. The CDR3 DNA is TGTGCCAGCAGCCCCCGACGGCTAGCGGGATTCTCCTACGAGCAGTACTTC.